Listed below are T cell receptor beta chains from one sample, sequenced in a study of blood T cell repertoires in COVID-19. Measured with immunoSEQ multiplex PCR; TCRdb has only the in-frame clones, and not every one. The repertoire holds a few hundred thousand clones, with just under 85% as singletons. The sequenced sample consisted of peripheral blood. Every receptor here comes from a woman aged 45-59 years with active or convalescent COVID-19. The CDR3 runs from the conserved cysteine through the conserved F or W. The D gene is left open where the match is weak. For some rows the clone size is stated as once, few or many, or as a class when expanded; others skip it.

d_call clone_size j_call v_call cdr3_aa cdr3_nt
TRBD1 - TRBJ2-7 TRBV6-5 CASSSGTGGYEQYF TGTGCCAGCAGTTCCGGGACAGGGGGTTACGAGCAGTACTTC
TRBD2 - TRBJ2-1 TRBV5-6 CASSFKLADYNEQFF TGTGCCAGCAGCTTTAAACTAGCGGATTACAATGAGCAGTTCTTC
- - TRBJ1-6 TRBV19 CASKHRRGDSPLHF TGTGCCAGTAAGCACCGACGGGGGGATTCACCCCTCCACTTT
TRBD1 few TRBJ2-7 TRBV2 CASRTGGAIGEQYF TGTGCCAGCAGGACAGGGGGCGCGATAGGCGAGCAGTACTTC
TRBD2 - TRBJ2-3 TRBV20-1 CSASGLAVPTQYF TGCAGTGCTAGTGGGCTAGCGGTTCCTACGCAGTATTTT
TRBD1 many TRBJ1-1 TRBV12-3/TRBV12-4 CASSYRGLTEAFF TGTGCCAGCAGTTACAGGGGGCTCACTGAAGCTTTCTTT
TRBD1 - TRBJ2-3 TRBV30 CAWSDNRGRPDTQYF TGTGCCTGGAGTGATAACAGGGGGCGCCCAGATACGCAGTATTTT
TRBD2 few TRBJ2-1 TRBV7-2 CASSLSGESYNEQFF TGTGCCAGCAGCTTAAGCGGGGAGTCCTACAATGAGCAGTTCTTC
- - TRBJ1-1 TRBV18 CASSPLLAGNAFF TGTGCCAGCTCACCGCTCCTGGCAGGGAATGCTTTCTTT
- - TRBJ2-3 TRBV15 CATSRISGAYTQYF TGTGCCACCAGCAGGATATCAGGGGCGTATACGCAGTATTTT
- - TRBJ2-1 TRBV7-3 CASSFSAGGNEQFF TGTGCCAGCAGCTTCTCTGCGGGCGGCAATGAGCAGTTCTTC
- - TRBJ1-4 TRBV6-5 CASSTRRQGGEKLFF TGTGCCAGCAGCACCAGGAGACAAGGAGGCGAAAAACTGTTTTTT
- - TRBJ2-7 TRBV5-8 CASGGMVSSYEQYF TGTGCCAGCGGGGGGATGGTGAGCTCCTACGAGCAGTACTTC
- - TRBJ2-5 TRBV28 CASRPGPNQETQYF TGTGCCAGCAGGCCCGGTCCCAACCAAGAGACCCAGTACTTC
- once TRBJ2-1 TRBV30 CAWSVPDLNEQFF TGTGCCTGGAGTGTCCCAGATTTGAATGAGCAGTTCTTC
- - TRBJ1-3 TRBV3-1/TRBV3-2 CASSRAGGAGNTIYF TGTGCCAGCAGCCGGGCGGGGGGGGCTGGAAACACCATATATTTT
TRBD1 - TRBJ2-2 TRBV6-4 CASSLGQHTGELFF TGTGCCAGCAGTCTGGGACAGCACACCGGGGAGCTGTTTTTT
- - TRBJ2-2 TRBV2 CASRGGTGTGELFF TGTGCCAGCAGGGGCGGGACCGGCACCGGGGAGCTGTTTTTT
- - TRBJ2-5 TRBV19 CASSQPGGQETQYF TGTGCCAGTAGCCAACCCGGGGGCCAAGAGACCCAGTACTTC
- - TRBJ2-5 TRBV29-1 CSVTLQSETQYF TGCAGCGTTACCCTACAGTCAGAGACCCAGTACTTC
- - TRBJ1-4 TRBV6-5 CASSYRGYSELFF TGTGCCAGCAGTTACCGGGGATATAGTGAACTGTTTTTT